This TCR beta chain was sequenced in a study of cytomegalovirus exposure and HLA in healthy donors. Study outcomes and limitations: Serostatus for CMV was the only available immune exposure information.

A multiplex PCR was run with 60 Vbeta primers and 13 Jbeta primers. Libraries were prepared by immunoSEQ multiplex PCR; TCRdb keeps only in-frame clonotypes and omits some of them. The sample yields 90,000 to 150,000 clones, 82% seen once. Worth noting for this clone: The antigen is not known.

Material for sequencing was PBMCs. The TCR sequence derives from a woman between 18 and 30 years old in good health and CMV-seronegative.

The CDR3 region is CASSLPRQGGYEQYF. The CDR3 DNA follows: TGTGCCAGCAGCTTACCCCGACAGGGCGGCTACGAGCAGTACTTC. The rearrangement links TRBV7-2 to TRBJ2-7; 7 bases are shared with TRBD1. Looked up from germline, CDR1 is SGHTA and CDR2 is FQGNSA. The V gene end was trimmed by 2 bases and the J gene end by 3 bases; junction bases not matched to a gene: 7. The CDR3 sequence is 15 residues long.